These 7 T cell receptor beta chains were sequenced from one sample in a study of shared clonotypes between healthy human individuals. The data were produced by immunoSEQ multiplex PCR, yet TCRdb's version contains in-frame clones alone and is incomplete. The data show 550,000 to 800,000 clones, roughly 70% seen once. The sequenced sample was memory CD4+ T cells sorted from blood. The subset denotes: CD45RA-negative fraction. The source of these receptors is a woman in her thirties in good health.

V usage is TRBV7-3 and J usage is TRBJ2-2; D perhaps matches TRBD1 (5 bases). The CDR3 contains 13 residues. The V gene lost 4 bases and the J gene lost 5 bases, with 8 bases spanning the gap. Germline-derived CDR1 and CDR2 are SGHTA and FQGTGA. CDR3 in amino acids: CASSYRQTGELFF. Here the CDR3 DNA reads TGTGCCAGCAGCTATAGACAGACCGGGGAGCTGTTTTTT.

The gene calls are TRBV7-9 and TRBJ1-1; D may be TRBD1 (6 bases). V was shortened by 1 base and J by 1 base, with 7 bases between the two germline ends. This CDR3 has 14 residues. The germline CDR1 and CDR2 sequences are SEHNR and FQNEAQ (reference sequence). The CDR3 region is CASSLDRANTEAFF. DNA of the CDR3: TGTGCCAGCAGCTTAGACAGGGCGAACACTGAAGCTTTCTTT.

This clone was recorded a few times. The gene calls are TRBV5-1 and TRBJ2-6; D is unresolved. The CDR3 spans 16 residues. Germline V gene data show CDR1 as SGHRS and CDR2 as YFSETQ. Trimming pared 3 bases from V and 3 bases from J, leaving 13 bases between. CDR3 DNA: TGCGCCAGCAGCTGGATAAAGGGAAATGGGGCCAACGTCCTGACTTTC. This codes for CASSWIKGNGANVLTF.

This clone has just a few counts. This chain links TRBV7-2 with TRBJ2-3; D is unclear. This CDR3 contains 13 residues. V was shortened by 5 bases and J by 6 bases, with 12 bases between the two germline ends. Looked up from germline, CDR1 is SGHTA and CDR2 is FQGNSA. The CDR3 DNA reads TGTGCCAGCAGCAGGAATGCGGCGGATACGCAGTATTTT. Amino acids: CASSRNAADTQYF.

The rearrangement joins TRBV4-1 to TRBJ2-1; a possible D gene is TRBD2 (6 bases). CDR3 length: 15 amino acids. Germline V CDR1 and CDR2: MGHRA, YSYEKL. V shed 1 base and J shed 4 bases, with 11 bases lying between them. CDR3 region: CASSQAVGGYNEQFF. CDR3 DNA: TGCGCCAGCAGCCAAGCCGTGGGGGGTTACAATGAGCAGTTCTTC.

The V gene is TRBV10-2, the J gene TRBJ2-1; 7 bases line up with TRBD2. The CDR3 totals 15 residues. J was trimmed by 8 bases and V by 6 bases; bases with no gene match: 13. CDR1 is WSHSY, CDR2 SAAADI, per germline. The CDR3 loop is CASRVRTRSGDEQFF. The CDR3 DNA sequence: TGCGCCAGCAGAGTGAGGACTAGAAGTGGAGATGAGCAGTTCTTC.

This chain links TRBV19 with TRBJ2-7; 8 positions agree with TRBD1. The CDR3 has 16 amino acids. Per germline, CDR1 LNHDA and CDR2 SQIVND (reference sequence). The V and J ends lost 5 bases and 2 bases, in that order; junction bases with no gene match: 11. The CDR3 DNA is TGTGCCAGTAGTTCCTGGACAGGGAGTGTCGCCTACGAGCAGTACTTC. This codes for CASSSWTGSVAYEQYF.